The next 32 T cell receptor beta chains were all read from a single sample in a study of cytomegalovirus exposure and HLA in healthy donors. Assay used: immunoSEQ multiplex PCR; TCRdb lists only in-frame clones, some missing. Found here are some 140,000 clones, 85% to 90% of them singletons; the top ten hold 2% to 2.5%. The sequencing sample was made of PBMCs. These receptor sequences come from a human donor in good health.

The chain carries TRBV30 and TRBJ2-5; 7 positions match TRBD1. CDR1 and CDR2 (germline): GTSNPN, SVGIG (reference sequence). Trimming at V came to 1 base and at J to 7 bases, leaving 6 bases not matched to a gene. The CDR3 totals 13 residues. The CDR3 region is CAWSEGAQRTQYF. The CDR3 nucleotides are TGTGCCTGGAGTGAGGGGGCTCAGAGGACCCAGTACTTC.

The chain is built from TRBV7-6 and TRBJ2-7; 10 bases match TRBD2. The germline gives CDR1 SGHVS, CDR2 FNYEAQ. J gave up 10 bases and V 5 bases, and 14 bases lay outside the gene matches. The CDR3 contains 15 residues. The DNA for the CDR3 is TGTGCCAGCAGCGCTTCTAGCGGGGGCAGGGTGGGACAGTACTTC. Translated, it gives CASSASSGGRVGQYF.

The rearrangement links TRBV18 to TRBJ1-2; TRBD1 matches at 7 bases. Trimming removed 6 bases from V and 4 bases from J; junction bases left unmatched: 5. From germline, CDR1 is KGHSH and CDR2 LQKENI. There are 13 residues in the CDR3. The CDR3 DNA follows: TGTGCCAGCTCCGAAGGGGGCTTCTATGGCTACACCTTC. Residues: CASSEGGFYGYTF. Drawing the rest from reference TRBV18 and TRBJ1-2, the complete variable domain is NAGVMQNPRHLVRRRGQEARLRCSPMKGHSHVYWYRQLPEEGLKFMVYLQKENIIDESGMPKERFSAEFPKEGPSILRIQQVVRGDSAAYFCASSEGGFYGYTFGSGTRLTVV.

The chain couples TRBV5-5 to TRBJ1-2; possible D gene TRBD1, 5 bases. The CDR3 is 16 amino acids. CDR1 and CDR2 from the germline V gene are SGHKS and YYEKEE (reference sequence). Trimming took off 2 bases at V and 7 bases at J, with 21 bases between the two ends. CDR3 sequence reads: CASSLGQHSQSGGYTF. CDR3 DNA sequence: TGTGCCAGCAGCTTAGGACAACACTCTCAGTCAGGTGGCTACACCTTC.

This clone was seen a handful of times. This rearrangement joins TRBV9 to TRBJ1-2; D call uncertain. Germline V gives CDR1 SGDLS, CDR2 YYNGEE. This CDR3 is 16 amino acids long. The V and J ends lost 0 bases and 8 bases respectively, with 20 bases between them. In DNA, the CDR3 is TGTGCCAGCAGCGTAGCCCCTCGCGGGGATTTCCGGGGCTACACCTTC. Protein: CASSVAPRGDFRGYTF.

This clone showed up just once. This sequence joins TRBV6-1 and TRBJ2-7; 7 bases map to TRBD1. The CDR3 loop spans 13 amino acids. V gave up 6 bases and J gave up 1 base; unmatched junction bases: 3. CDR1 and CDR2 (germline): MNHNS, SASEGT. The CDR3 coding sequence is TGTGCCAGCAGACTGGGACAGTCCTACGAGCAGTACTTC. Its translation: CASRLGQSYEQYF.

CDR3 DNA: TGTGCCAGCGCGGACAGGGGAAACTACGAGCAGTACTTC. Its protein product is CASADRGNYEQYF. The V and J genes are TRBV6-5 and TRBJ2-7, with 9 bases matching TRBD1. This CDR3 comprises 13 residues. With V trimmed by 8 bases and J by 3 bases, 5 bases remained unmatched. Germline values: CDR1 MNHEY, CDR2 SVGAGI.

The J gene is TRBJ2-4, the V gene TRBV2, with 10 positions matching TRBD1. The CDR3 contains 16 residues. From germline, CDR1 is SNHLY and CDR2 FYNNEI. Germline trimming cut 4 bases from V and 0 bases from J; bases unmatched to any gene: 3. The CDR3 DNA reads TGTGCCAGCAGTGTCGGGACAGGGGTAGCCAAAAACATTCAGTACTTC. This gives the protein CASSVGTGVAKNIQYF.

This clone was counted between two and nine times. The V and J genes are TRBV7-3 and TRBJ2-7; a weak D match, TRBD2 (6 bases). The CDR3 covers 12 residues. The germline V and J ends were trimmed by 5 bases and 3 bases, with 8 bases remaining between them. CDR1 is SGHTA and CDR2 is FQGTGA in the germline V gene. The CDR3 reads CASSDSGYEQYF. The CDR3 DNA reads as TGTGCCAGCAGCGATAGCGGCTACGAGCAGTACTTC.

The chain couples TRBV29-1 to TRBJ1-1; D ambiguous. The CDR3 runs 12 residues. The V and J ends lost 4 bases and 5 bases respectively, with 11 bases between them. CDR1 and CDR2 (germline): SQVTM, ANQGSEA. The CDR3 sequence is CSVGPGGTEAFF. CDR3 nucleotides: TGCAGCGTTGGTCCGGGAGGTACTGAAGCTTTCTTT.

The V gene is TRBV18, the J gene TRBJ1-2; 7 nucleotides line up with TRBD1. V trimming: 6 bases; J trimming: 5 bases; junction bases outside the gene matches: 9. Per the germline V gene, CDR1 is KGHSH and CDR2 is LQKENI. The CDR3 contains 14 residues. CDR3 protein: CASSPDREWYGYTF. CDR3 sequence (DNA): TGTGCCAGCTCCCCTGACAGGGAGTGGTATGGCTACACCTTC. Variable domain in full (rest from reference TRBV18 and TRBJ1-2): NAGVMQNPRHLVRRRGQEARLRCSPMKGHSHVYWYRQLPEEGLKFMVYLQKENIIDESGMPKERFSAEFPKEGPSILRIQQVVRGDSAAYFCASSPDREWYGYTFGSGTRLTVV.

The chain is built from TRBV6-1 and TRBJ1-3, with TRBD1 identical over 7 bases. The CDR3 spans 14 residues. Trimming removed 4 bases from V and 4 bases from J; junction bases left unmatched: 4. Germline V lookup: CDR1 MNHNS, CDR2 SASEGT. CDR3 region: CASSGETGGNTIYF. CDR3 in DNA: TGTGCCAGCAGTGGGGAGACAGGGGGAAACACCATATATTTT.

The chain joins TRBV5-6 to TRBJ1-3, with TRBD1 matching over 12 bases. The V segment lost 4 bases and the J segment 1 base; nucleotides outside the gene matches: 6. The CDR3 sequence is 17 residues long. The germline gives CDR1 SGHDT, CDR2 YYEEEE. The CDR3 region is CASSVLGQGASGNTIYF. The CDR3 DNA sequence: TGTGCCAGCAGCGTTTTGGGACAGGGGGCTTCTGGAAACACCATATATTTT.

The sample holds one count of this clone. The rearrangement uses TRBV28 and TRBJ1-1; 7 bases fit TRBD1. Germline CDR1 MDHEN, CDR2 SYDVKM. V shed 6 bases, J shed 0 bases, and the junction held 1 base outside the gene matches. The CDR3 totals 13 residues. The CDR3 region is CASRDRMNTEAFF. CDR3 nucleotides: TGTGCCAGCAGGGACAGGATGAACACTGAAGCTTTCTTT. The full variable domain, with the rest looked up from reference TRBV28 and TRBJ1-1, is DVKVTQSSRYLVKRTGEKVFLECVQDMDHENMFWYRQDPGLGLRLIYFSYDVKMKEKGDIPEGYSVSREKKERFSLILESASTNQTSMYLCASRDRMNTEAFFGQGTRLTVV.

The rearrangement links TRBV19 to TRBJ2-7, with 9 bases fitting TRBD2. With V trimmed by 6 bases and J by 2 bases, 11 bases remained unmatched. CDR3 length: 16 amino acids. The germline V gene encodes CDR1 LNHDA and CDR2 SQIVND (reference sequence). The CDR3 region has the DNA TGTGCCAGTAGCCCTATCACTAGCGGGCCAGCCTACGAGCAGTACTTC. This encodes CASSPITSGPAYEQYF. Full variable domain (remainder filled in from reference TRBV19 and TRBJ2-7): DGGITQSPKYLFRKEGQNVTLSCEQNLNHDAMYWYRQDPGQGLRLIYYSQIVNDFQKGDIAEGYSVSREKKESFPLTVTSAQKNPTAFYLCASSPITSGPAYEQYFGPGTRLTVT.

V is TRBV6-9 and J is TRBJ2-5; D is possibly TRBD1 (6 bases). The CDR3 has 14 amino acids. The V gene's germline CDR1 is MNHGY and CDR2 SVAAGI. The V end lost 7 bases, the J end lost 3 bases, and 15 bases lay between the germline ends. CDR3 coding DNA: TGTGCCAGCACCTCAGGGGTTTTGGAAGAGACCCAGTACTTC. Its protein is CASTSGVLEETQYF.

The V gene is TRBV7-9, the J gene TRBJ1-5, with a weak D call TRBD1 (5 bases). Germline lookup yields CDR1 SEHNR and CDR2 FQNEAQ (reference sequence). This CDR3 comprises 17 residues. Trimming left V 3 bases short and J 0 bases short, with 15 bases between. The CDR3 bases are TGTGCCAGCAGCTTTACGGGGGGACCCTATAGCAATCAGCCCCAGCATTTT. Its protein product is CASSFTGGPYSNQPQHF.

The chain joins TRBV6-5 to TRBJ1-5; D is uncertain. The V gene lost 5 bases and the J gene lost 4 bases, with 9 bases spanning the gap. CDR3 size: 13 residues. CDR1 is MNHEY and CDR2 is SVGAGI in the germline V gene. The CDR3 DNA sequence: TGTGCCAGCAGTCCCAACTGGAATCAGCCCCAGCATTTT. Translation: CASSPNWNQPQHF.

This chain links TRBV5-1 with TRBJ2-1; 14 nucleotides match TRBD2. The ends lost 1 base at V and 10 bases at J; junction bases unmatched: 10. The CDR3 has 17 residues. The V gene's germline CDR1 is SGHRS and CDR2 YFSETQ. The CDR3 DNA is TGCGCCAGCAGCTTGTGGACTAGCGGGAGGAATGAAAGGGAGCAGTTCTTC. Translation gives CASSLWTSGRNEREQFF.

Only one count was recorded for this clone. CDR3 nucleotide sequence: TGTGCCAGCTGCTCCCCTAAGGCAGGGGGCTCCGAGCAGTACTTC. This gives the protein CASCSPKAGGSEQYF. The V gene is TRBV28, the J gene TRBJ2-7, with TRBD1 identical over 8 bases. This CDR3 region has 15 residues. CDR1 and CDR2 from the germline V gene are MDHEN and SYDVKM. The V segment lost 8 bases and the J segment 6 bases; nucleotides outside the gene matches: 15.

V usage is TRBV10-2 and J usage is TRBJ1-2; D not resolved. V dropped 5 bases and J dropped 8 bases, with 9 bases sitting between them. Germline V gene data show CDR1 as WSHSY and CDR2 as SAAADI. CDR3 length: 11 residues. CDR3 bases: TGCGCCAGCAGTAGCCCAGGAGGCTACACCTTC. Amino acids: CASSSPGGYTF.

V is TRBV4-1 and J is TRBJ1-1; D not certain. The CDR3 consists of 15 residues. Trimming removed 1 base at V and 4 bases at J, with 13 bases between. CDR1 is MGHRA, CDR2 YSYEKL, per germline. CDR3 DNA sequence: TGCGCCAGCAGCCAAGGTTGGCAGTACCCCACTGAAGCTTTCTTT. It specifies CASSQGWQYPTEAFF.

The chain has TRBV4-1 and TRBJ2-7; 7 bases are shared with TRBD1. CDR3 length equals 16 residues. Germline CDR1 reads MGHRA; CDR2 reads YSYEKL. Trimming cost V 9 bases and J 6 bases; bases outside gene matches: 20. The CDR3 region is CASMEEGTVFFGEQYF. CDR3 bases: TGCGCCAGTATGGAGGAAGGGACAGTGTTTTTTGGCGAGCAGTACTTC.

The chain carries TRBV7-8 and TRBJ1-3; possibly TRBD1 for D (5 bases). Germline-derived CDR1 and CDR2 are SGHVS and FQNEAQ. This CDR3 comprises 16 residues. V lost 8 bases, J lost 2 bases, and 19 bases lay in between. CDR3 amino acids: CASAKWKGEAGNTIYF. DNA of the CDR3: TGTGCCAGCGCCAAGTGGAAAGGGGAAGCTGGAAACACCATATATTTT.

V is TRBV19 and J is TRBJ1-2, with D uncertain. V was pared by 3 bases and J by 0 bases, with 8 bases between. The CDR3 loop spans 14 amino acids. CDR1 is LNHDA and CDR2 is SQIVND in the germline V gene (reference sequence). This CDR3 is CASSISVTNYGYTF. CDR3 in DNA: TGTGCCAGTAGTATCTCCGTTACTAACTATGGCTACACCTTC.

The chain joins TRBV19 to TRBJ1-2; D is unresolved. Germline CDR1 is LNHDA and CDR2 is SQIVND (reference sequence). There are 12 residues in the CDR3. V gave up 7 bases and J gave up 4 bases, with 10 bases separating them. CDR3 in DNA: TGTGCCAGTACCGCGGGAGGCTATGGCTACACCTTC. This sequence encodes CASTAGGYGYTF.

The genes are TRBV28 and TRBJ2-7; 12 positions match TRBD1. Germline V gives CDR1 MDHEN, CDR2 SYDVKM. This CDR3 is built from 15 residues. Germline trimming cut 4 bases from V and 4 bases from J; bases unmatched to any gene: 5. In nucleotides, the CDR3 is TGTGCCAGCAGTTGGGGGACAGGGGGCGAATACGAGCAGTACTTC. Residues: CASSWGTGGEYEQYF.

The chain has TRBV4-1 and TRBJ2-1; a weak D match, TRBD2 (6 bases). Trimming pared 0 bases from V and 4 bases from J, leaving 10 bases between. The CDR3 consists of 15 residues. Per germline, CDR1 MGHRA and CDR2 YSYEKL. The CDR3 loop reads CASSQEAEGYNEQFF. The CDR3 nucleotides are TGCGCCAGCAGCCAAGAGGCGGAGGGGTACAATGAGCAGTTCTTC.

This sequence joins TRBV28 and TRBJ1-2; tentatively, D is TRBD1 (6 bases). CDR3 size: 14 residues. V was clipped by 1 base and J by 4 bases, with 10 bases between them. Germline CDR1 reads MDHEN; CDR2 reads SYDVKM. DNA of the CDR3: TGTGCCAGCAGTTTATTCCGGGACATCTATGGCTACACCTTC. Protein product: CASSLFRDIYGYTF.

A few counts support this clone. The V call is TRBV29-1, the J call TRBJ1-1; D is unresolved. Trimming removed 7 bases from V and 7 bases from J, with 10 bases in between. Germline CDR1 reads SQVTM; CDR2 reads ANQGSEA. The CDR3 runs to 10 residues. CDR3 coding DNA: TGCAGCGCAAGTCAGTATGAAGCTTTCTTT. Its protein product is CSASQYEAFF.

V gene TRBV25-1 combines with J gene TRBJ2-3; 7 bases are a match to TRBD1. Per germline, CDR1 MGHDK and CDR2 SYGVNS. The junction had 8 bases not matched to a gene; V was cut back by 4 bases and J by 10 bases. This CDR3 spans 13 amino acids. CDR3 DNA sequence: TGTGCCAGCAGTGGACGACAGGGCTCCCCGCAGTATTTT. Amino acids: CASSGRQGSPQYF.

Written as DNA, the CDR3 is TGTGCCAGCAGTTTCGGGAGGAGGGTCGGGGAAAAACTGTTTTTT. Translated: CASSFGRRVGEKLFF. V gene TRBV28 combines with J gene TRBJ1-4; D gene unclear. There are 15 residues in the CDR3. In germline, CDR1 is MDHEN, CDR2 SYDVKM. Trimming removed 3 bases from V and 8 bases from J, with 16 bases in between.